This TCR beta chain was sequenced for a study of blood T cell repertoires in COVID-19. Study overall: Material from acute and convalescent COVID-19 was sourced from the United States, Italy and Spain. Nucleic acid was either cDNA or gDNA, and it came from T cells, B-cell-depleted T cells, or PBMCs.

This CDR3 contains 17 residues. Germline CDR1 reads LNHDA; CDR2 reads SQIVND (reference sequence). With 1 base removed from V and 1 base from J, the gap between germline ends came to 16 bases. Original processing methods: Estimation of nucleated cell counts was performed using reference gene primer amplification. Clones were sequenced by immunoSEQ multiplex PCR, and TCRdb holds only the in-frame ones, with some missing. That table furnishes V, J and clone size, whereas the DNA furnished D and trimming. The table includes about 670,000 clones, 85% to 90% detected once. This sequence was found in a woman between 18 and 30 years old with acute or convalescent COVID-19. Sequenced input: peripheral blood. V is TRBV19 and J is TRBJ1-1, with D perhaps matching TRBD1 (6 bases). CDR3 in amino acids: CASSIVEGGQRNTEAFF. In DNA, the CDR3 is TGTGCCAGTAGTATAGTGGAAGGGGGTCAACGGAACACTGAAGCTTTCTTT. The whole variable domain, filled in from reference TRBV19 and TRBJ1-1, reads DGGITQSPKYLFRKEGQNVTLSCEQNLNHDAMYWYRQDPGQGLRLIYYSQIVNDFQKGDIAEGYSVSREKKESFPLTVTSAQKNPTAFYLCASSIVEGGQRNTEAFFGQGTRLTVV.